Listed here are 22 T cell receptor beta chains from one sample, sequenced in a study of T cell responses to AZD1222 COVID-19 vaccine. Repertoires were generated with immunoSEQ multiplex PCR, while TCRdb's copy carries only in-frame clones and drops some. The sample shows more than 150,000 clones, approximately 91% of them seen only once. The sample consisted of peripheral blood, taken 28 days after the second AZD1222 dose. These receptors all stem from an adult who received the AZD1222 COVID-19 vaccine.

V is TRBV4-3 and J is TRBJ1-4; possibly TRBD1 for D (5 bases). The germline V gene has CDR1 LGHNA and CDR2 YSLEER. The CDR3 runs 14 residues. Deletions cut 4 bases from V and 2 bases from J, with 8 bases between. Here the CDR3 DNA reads TGCGCCAGCAGCCCAGGGAGCACTAATGAAAAACTGTTTTTT. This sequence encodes CASSPGSTNEKLFF.

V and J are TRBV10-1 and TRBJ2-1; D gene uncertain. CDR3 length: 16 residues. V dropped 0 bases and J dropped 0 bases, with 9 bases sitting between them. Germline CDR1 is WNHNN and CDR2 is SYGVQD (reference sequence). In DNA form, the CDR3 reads TGCGCCAGCAGTGAGTCTGGCGGCAGCTCCTACAATGAGCAGTTCTTC. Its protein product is CASSESGGSSYNEQFF.

This chain's CDR3 is CATSRDSGDGTDTQYF. In nucleotides, the CDR3 is TGTGCCACCAGCAGAGATTCCGGGGATGGCACAGATACGCAGTATTTT. The V and J genes are TRBV15 and TRBJ2-3, with D maybe TRBD2 (5 bases). The germline CDR1 and CDR2 sequences are LNHNV and YYDKDF (reference sequence). Trimming shortened V by 0 bases and J by 1 base, and 11 bases separated the two germline ends. The CDR3 loop spans 16 amino acids.

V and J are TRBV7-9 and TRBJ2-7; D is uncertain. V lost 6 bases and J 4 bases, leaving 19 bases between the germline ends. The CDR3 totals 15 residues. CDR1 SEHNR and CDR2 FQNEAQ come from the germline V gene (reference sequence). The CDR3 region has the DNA TGTGCCAGCAGGGGCCCCTCGGACGGTGGGTACGAGCAGTACTTC. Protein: CASRGPSDGGYEQYF.

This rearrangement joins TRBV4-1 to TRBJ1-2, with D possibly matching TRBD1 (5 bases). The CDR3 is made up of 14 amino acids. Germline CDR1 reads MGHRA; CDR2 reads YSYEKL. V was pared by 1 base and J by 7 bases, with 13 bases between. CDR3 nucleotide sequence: TGCGCCAGCAGCCAAGTTATGGGGGAACGTGGCTACACCTTC. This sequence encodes CASSQVMGERGYTF.

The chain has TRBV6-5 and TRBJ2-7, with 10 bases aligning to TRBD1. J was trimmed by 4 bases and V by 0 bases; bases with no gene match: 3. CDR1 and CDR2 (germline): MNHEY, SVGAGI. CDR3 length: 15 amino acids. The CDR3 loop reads CASSYSRQGAYEQYF. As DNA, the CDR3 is TGTGCCAGCAGTTACTCAAGACAGGGGGCATACGAGCAGTACTTC.

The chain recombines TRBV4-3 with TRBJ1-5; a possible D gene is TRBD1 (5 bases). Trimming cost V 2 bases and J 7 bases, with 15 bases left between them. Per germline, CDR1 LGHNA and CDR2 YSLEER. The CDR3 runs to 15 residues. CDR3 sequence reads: CASSQRIGGDQPQHF. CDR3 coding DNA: TGCGCCAGCAGCCAAAGGATTGGAGGGGACCAGCCCCAGCATTTT.

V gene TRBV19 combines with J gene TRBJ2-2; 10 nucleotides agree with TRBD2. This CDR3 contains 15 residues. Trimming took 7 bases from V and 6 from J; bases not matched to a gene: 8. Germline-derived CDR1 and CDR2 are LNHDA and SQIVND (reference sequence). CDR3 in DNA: TGTGCCAGTACCTTCTGGAGCGGGGGGGCCGGGGAGCTGTTTTTT. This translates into CASTFWSGGAGELFF. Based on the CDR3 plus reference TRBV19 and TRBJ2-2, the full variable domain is DGGITQSPKYLFRKEGQNVTLSCEQNLNHDAMYWYRQDPGQGLRLIYYSQIVNDFQKGDIAEGYSVSREKKESFPLTVTSAQKNPTAFYLCASTFWSGGAGELFFGEGSRLTVL.

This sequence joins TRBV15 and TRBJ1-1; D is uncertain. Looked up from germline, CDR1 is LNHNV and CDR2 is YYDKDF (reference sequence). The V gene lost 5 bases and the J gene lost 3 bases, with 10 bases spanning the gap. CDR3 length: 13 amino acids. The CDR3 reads CATSGTVDTEAFF. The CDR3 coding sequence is TGTGCCACCAGCGGAACGGTAGACACTGAAGCTTTCTTT.

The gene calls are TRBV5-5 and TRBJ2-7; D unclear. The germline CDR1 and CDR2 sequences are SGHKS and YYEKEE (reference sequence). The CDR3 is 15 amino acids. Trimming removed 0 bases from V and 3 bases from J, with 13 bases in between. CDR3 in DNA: TGTGCCAGCAGCTTGGAGTGGGTAACAAGCTACGAGCAGTACTTC. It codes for CASSLEWVTSYEQYF.

DNA for the CDR3: TGTGCCAGCAGGGGCGCAAATTCACCCCTCCACTTT. Its translation is CASRGANSPLHF. V usage is TRBV6-5 and J usage is TRBJ1-6; D gene unclear. Germline lookup yields CDR1 MNHEY and CDR2 SVGAGI. This CDR3 has 12 amino acids. Trimming shortened V by 6 bases and J by 7 bases, and 7 bases separated the two germline ends.

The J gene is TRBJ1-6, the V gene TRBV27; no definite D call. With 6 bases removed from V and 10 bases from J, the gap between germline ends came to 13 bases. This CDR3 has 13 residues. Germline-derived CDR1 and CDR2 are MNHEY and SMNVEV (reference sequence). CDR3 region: CASREFASSPLHF. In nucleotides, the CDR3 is TGTGCCAGCAGAGAATTCGCCTCCTCACCCCTCCACTTT.

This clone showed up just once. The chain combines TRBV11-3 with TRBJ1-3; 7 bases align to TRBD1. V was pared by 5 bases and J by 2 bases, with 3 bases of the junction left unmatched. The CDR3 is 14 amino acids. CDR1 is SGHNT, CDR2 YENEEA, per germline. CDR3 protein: CASSGGTAGNTIYF. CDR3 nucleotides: TGTGCCAGCAGCGGCGGGACAGCTGGAAACACCATATATTTT.

The CDR3 sequence: CASITMGGEAFF. In DNA form, the CDR3 reads TGCGCCAGCATCACGATGGGGGGTGAAGCTTTCTTT. The gene calls are TRBV4-1 and TRBJ1-1; maybe TRBD1 (5 bases). Trimming took off 7 bases at V and 7 bases at J, with 13 bases between the two ends. Germline assignment: CDR1 MGHRA and CDR2 YSYEKL. The CDR3 is 12 amino acids.

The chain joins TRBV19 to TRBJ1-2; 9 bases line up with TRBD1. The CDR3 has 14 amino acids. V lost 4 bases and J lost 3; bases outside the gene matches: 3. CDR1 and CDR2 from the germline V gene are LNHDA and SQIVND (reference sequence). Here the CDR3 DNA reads TGTGCCAGTAGTACCCGGGACAGGGACTATGGCTACACCTTC. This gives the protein CASSTRDRDYGYTF.

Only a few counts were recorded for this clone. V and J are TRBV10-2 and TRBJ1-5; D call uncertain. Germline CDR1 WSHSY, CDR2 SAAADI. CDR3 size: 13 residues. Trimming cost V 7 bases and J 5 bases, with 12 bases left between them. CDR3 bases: TGCGCCAGCACCTTCGAGTTGTATCAGCCCCAGCATTTT. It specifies CASTFELYQPQHF.

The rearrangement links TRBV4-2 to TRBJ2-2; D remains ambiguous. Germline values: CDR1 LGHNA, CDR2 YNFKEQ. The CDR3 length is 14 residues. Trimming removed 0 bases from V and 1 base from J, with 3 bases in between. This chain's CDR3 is CASSQDRNTGELFF. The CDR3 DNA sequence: TGTGCCAGCAGCCAAGATAGGAACACCGGGGAGCTGTTTTTT.

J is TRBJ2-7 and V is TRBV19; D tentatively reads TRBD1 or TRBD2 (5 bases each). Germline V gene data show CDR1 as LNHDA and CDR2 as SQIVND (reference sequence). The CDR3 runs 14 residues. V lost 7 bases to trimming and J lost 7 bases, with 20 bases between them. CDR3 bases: TGTGCCAGTAACCGAGTTTACGGGGCTCGAGAGCAGTACTTC. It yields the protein CASNRVYGAREQYF.

The CDR3 region is CASSRNTIYF. The DNA of the CDR3 is TGTGCCAGCTCTCGGAACACCATATATTTT. The genes are TRBV12-3 or TRBV12-4 and TRBJ1-3; D gene ambiguous. Deletions cut 8 bases from V and 7 bases from J, with 6 bases between. CDR3 length: 10 residues.

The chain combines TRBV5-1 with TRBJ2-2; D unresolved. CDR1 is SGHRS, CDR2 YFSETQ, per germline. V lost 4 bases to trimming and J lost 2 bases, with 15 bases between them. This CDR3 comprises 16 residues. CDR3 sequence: CASSPTVAVNTGELFF. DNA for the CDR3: TGCGCCAGCAGCCCGACGGTAGCCGTTAACACCGGGGAGCTGTTTTTT.

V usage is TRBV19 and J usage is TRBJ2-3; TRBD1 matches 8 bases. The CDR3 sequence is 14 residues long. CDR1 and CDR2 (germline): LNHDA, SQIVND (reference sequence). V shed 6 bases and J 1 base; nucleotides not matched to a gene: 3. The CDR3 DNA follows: TGTGCCAGTAGCCCAGGGGGCGGCACAGATACGCAGTATTTT. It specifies CASSPGGGTDTQYF.

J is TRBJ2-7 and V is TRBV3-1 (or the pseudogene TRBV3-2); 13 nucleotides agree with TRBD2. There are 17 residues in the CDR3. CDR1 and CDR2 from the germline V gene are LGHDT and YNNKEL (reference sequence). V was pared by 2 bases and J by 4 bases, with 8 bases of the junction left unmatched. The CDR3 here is CASSQSVGLAGLYEQYF. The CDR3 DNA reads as TGTGCCAGCAGCCAATCCGTGGGACTAGCGGGACTTTACGAGCAGTACTTC.